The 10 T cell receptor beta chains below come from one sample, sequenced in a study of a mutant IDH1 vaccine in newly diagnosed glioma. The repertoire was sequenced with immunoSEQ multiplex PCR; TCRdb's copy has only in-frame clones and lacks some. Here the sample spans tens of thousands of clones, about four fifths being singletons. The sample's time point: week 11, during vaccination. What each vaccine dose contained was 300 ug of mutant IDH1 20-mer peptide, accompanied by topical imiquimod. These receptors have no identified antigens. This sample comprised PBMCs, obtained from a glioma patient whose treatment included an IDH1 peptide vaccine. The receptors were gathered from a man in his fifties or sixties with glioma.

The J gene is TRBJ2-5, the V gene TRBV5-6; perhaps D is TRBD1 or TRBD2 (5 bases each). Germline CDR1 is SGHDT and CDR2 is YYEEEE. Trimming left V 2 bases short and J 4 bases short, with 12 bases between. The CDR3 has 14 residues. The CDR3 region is CASSFGGVGETQYF. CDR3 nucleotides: TGTGCCAGCAGCTTTGGGGGAGTGGGAGAGACCCAGTACTTC.

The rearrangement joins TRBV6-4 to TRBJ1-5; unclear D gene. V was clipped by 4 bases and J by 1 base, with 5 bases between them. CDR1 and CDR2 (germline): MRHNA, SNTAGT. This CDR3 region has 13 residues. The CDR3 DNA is TGTGCCAGCAGTGGGACCAGCAATCAGCCCCAGCATTTT. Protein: CASSGTSNQPQHF.

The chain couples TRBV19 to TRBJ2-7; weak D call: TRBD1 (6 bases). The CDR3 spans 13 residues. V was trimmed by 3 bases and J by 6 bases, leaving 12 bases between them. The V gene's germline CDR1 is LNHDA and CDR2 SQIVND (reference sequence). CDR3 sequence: CASSINGGGEQYF. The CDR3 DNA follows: TGTGCCAGTAGTATTAATGGGGGCGGCGAGCAGTACTTC.

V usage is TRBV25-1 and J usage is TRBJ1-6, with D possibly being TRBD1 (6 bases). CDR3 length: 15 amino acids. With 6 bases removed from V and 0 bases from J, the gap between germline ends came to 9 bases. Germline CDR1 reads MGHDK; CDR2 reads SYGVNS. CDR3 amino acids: CASRSDSSYNSPLHF. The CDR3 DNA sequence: TGTGCCAGCAGGTCGGACAGCTCCTATAATTCACCCCTCCACTTT.

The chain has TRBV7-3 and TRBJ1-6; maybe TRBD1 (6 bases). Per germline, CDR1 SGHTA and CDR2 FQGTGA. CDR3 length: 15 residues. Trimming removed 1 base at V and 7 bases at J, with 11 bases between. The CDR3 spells CASSLMGAGNSPLHF. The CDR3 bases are TGTGCCAGCAGCTTAATGGGGGCCGGGAATTCACCCCTCCACTTT.

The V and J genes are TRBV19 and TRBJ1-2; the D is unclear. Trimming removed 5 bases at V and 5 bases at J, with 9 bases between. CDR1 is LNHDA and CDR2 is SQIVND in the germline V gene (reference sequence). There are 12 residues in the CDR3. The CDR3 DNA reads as TGTGCCAGTAGTCCCAGGATTTATGGCTACACCTTC. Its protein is CASSPRIYGYTF.

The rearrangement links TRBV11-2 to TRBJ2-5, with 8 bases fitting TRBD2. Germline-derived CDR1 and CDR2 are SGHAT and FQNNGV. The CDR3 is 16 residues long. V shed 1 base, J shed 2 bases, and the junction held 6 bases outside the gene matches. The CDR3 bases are TGTGCCAGCAGCTTAGGGGCGGGAGGAGGACAAGAGACCCAGTACTTC. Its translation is CASSLGAGGGQETQYF.

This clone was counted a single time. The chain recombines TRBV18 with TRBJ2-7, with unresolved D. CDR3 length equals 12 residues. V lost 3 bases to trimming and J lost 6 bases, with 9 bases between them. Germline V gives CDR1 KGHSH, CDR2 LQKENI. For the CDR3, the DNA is TGTGCCAGCTCACCTTCCCCTATCGAGCAGTACTTC. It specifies CASSPSPIEQYF.

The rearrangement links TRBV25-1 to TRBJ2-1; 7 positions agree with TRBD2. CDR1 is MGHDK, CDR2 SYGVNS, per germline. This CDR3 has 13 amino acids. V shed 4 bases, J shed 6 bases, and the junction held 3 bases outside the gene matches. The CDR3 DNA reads TGTGCCAGCAGTGTCCCGGGGGGCAATGAGCAGTTCTTC. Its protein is CASSVPGGNEQFF.

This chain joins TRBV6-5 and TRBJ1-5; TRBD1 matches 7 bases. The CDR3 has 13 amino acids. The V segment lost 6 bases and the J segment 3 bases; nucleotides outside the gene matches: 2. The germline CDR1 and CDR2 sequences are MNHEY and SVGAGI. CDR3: CASRGTANQPQHF. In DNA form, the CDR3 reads TGTGCCAGCAGAGGGACAGCCAATCAGCCCCAGCATTTT.